These T cell receptor beta chains were read from a single sample in a study of lymphopenia after photon versus proton radiotherapy. Sequencing used immunoSEQ multiplex PCR; TCRdb keeps in-frame clones, though not all of them. The sample has tens of thousands of clones, 80% to 95% seen once. The sequences come from peripheral blood, collected from a patient treated with photon-based radiotherapy. The receptors were gathered from a woman between 40 and 50 years old with cholangiocarcinoma. Each CDR3 is given with its conserved first and last residue. The order of the fields is D gene, V gene, J gene, clone size, CDR3 DNA, CDR3 protein. A D gene is named only where the DNA matches it firmly. Size values are once, few and many counts, or a class for expanded clones, and some rows have none.

d_gene: TRBD1
v_gene: TRBV7-6
j_gene: TRBJ1-6
abundance: once
CDR3nt: TGTGCCAGCAGCGCAACAGGGGGTACTTCTAATTCACCCCTCCACTTT
CDR3aa: CASSATGGTSNSPLHF

d_gene: .
v_gene: TRBV5-5
j_gene: TRBJ2-2
abundance: .
CDR3nt: TGTGCCAGCAGCTTTATATTAACCGGGGAGCTGTTTTTT
CDR3aa: CASSFILTGELFF

d_gene: TRBD1
v_gene: TRBV19
j_gene: TRBJ1-1
abundance: .
CDR3nt: TGTGCCAGTAGGTCAGGGGGTATGACTGAAGCTTTCTTT
CDR3aa: CASRSGGMTEAFF

d_gene: TRBD1
v_gene: TRBV6-6
j_gene: TRBJ1-5
abundance: few
CDR3nt: TGTGCCAGCAGTACCGCGAGGGGACAGGGCAATCAGCCCCAGCATTTT
CDR3aa: CASSTARGQGNQPQHF

d_gene: .
v_gene: TRBV5-6
j_gene: TRBJ1-4
abundance: .
CDR3nt: TGTGCCAGCACCACACAGGGATTTAATGAAAAACTGTTTTTT
CDR3aa: CASTTQGFNEKLFF

d_gene: TRBD2
v_gene: TRBV5-1
j_gene: TRBJ2-5
abundance: .
CDR3nt: TGCGCCAGCAGCATCAGGACTAGCGGGACCCCAGAGACCCAGTACTTC
CDR3aa: CASSIRTSGTPETQYF

d_gene: .
v_gene: TRBV7-8
j_gene: TRBJ2-2
abundance: .
CDR3nt: TGTGCCAGCAGCCCGCCGCGGAGCGGGGAGCTGTTTTTT
CDR3aa: CASSPPRSGELFF

d_gene: .
v_gene: TRBV7-3
j_gene: TRBJ2-1
abundance: .
CDR3nt: TGTGCCAGCAGCTTAACGGTGGACTTAAGATACAATGAGCAGTTCTTC
CDR3aa: CASSLTVDLRYNEQFF

d_gene: TRBD2
v_gene: TRBV6-6
j_gene: TRBJ2-1
abundance: .
CDR3nt: TGTGCCAGCAGTTACCCGACTAGCGGGAGTTACAATGAGCAGTTCTTC
CDR3aa: CASSYPTSGSYNEQFF

d_gene: TRBD1
v_gene: TRBV29-1
j_gene: TRBJ2-7
abundance: .
CDR3nt: TGCAGCGGTGGGGACAGCCCCTACGAGCAGTACTTC
CDR3aa: CSGGDSPYEQYF

d_gene: .
v_gene: TRBV5-5
j_gene: TRBJ2-7
abundance: .
CDR3nt: TGTGCCAGCAGGACCCTGGGGGGCGGGAAAGACGAGCAGTACTTC
CDR3aa: CASRTLGGGKDEQYF

d_gene: TRBD2
v_gene: TRBV2
j_gene: TRBJ2-1
abundance: .
CDR3nt: TGTGCCAGCGGGAGGGAGGCATTAAATGAGCAGTTCTTC
CDR3aa: CASGREALNEQFF

d_gene: TRBD1
v_gene: TRBV19
j_gene: TRBJ2-4
abundance: once
CDR3nt: TGTGCCAGTAGTATGGGACAGGGGGGCAAAAACATTCAGTACTTC
CDR3aa: CASSMGQGGKNIQYF

d_gene: .
v_gene: TRBV25-1
j_gene: TRBJ2-3
abundance: once
CDR3nt: TGTGCCAGCAGACCGGGAGATAGCACAGATACGCAGTATTTT
CDR3aa: CASRPGDSTDTQYF

d_gene: .
v_gene: TRBV14
j_gene: TRBJ2-1
abundance: .
CDR3nt: TGTGCCAGCAGCTCCCGTCTTGAGCAGTTCTTC
CDR3aa: CASSSRLEQFF

d_gene: .
v_gene: TRBV5-1
j_gene: TRBJ1-1
abundance: .
CDR3nt: TGCGCCAGCAGCTTGGTGGGTGAAGGAACTGAAGCTTTCTTT
CDR3aa: CASSLVGEGTEAFF

d_gene: .
v_gene: TRBV30
j_gene: TRBJ1-3
abundance: few
CDR3nt: TGTGCCTGGAGTGGGACAGTTGGAAACACCATATATTTT
CDR3aa: CAWSGTVGNTIYF

d_gene: TRBD1
v_gene: TRBV9
j_gene: TRBJ1-1
abundance: .
CDR3nt: TGTGCCAGCAGCGTCGGACAGGGACACACTGAAGCTTTCTTT
CDR3aa: CASSVGQGHTEAFF

d_gene: .
v_gene: TRBV5-1
j_gene: TRBJ2-7
abundance: once
CDR3nt: TGCGCCAGCAGCTTGGTCATGTGGGGGCCCGCTTACGAGCAGTACTTC
CDR3aa: CASSLVMWGPAYEQYF

d_gene: .
v_gene: TRBV5-1
j_gene: TRBJ2-1
abundance: .
CDR3nt: TGCGCCAGCAGCTTTAGCGGATCCTCCTACAATGAGCAGTTCTTC
CDR3aa: CASSFSGSSYNEQFF

d_gene: .
v_gene: TRBV19
j_gene: TRBJ2-1
abundance: .
CDR3nt: TGTGCCAGTAGTACCGAGATTCTTATTGGGGGTGGTTACAATGAGCAGTTCTTC
CDR3aa: CASSTEILIGGGYNEQFF

d_gene: .
v_gene: TRBV5-1
j_gene: TRBJ1-1
abundance: .
CDR3nt: TGCGCCAGCAGCAGCCGGACGGACACTGAAGCTTTCTTT
CDR3aa: CASSSRTDTEAFF

d_gene: .
v_gene: TRBV12-5
j_gene: TRBJ1-1
abundance: .
CDR3nt: TGTGCTAGTCGGGGATACACTGAAGCTTTCTTT
CDR3aa: CASRGYTEAFF

d_gene: TRBD1
v_gene: TRBV18
j_gene: TRBJ1-2
abundance: once
CDR3nt: TGTGCCAGCTCACCACTTCGGGACAGTAATGGCTACACCTTC
CDR3aa: CASSPLRDSNGYTF

d_gene: .
v_gene: TRBV19
j_gene: TRBJ1-4
abundance: .
CDR3nt: TGTGCCAGTAGTATAGGCCAGGGATTTGGGACTAATGAAAAACTGTTTTTT
CDR3aa: CASSIGQGFGTNEKLFF

d_gene: .
v_gene: TRBV12-5
j_gene: TRBJ1-3
abundance: .
CDR3nt: TGTGCTAGTGGTTTGGTACTAGGAAGGACACTCAGCCTCCCTGGAAACACCATATATTTT
CDR3aa: CASGLVLGRTLSLPGNTIYF

d_gene: .
v_gene: TRBV7-6
j_gene: TRBJ2-5
abundance: .
CDR3nt: TGTGCCAGCAGCTTAGCGCTGGAGACCCAGTACTTC
CDR3aa: CASSLALETQYF

d_gene: .
v_gene: TRBV5-4
j_gene: TRBJ1-5
abundance: .
CDR3nt: TGTGCCAGCAGCCGTAGTGGTACAGGTCAGCCCCAGCATTTT
CDR3aa: CASSRSGTGQPQHF

d_gene: TRBD1
v_gene: TRBV6-5
j_gene: TRBJ1-2
abundance: once
CDR3nt: TGTGCCAGCAGTTACGACACAGGGGCTAACTATGGCTACACCTTC
CDR3aa: CASSYDTGANYGYTF